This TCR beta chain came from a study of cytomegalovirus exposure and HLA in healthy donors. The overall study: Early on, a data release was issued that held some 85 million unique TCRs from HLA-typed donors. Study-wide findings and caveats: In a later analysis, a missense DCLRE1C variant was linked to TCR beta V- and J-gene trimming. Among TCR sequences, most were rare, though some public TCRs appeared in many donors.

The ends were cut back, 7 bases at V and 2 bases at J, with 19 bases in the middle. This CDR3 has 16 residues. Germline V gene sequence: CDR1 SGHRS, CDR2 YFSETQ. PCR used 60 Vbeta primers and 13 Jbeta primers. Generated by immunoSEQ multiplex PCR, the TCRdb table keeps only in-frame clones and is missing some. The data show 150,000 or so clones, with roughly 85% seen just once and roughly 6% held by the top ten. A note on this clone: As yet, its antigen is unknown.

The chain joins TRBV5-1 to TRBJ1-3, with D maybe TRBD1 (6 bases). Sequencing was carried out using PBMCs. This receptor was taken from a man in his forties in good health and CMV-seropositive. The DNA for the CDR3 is TGCGCCAGCTCCCGAGGCCAGGGGAACACTGGAAACACCATATATTTT. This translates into CASSRGQGNTGNTIYF.